This T cell receptor (beta chain) was identified during a study of Graves' ophthalmopathy and Graves' hyperthyroidism. The overall study: Where ophthalmopathy was absent within 18 months of follow-up, hyperthyroidism was stable.

The authors amplified TCR beta CDR3 regions from RNA transcripts. RT-PCR in the first round used HTBI primers; a second-round multiplex PCR followed. A single record per CDR3 protein comes from TCRdb applying MiXCR to the multiplex PCR reads. Of approximately 1.2 million distinct CDR3 sequences listed, about 38% are singletons. Per the germline V gene, CDR1 is SGHTA and CDR2 is FQGNSA. V was shortened by 8 bases and J by 2 bases, with 15 bases between the two germline ends. This CDR3 region has 14 residues. This receptor was taken from an adult man with Graves' hyperthyroidism. The sample was peripheral blood or thyroid tissue (not recorded which). This sequence joins TRBV7-2 and TRBJ1-1; D remains unclear. The CDR3 sequence is CASLEEGVNTEAFF. Here the CDR3 DNA reads TGTGCCAGCTTAGAGGAGGGAGTCAACACTGAAGCTTTCTTT.